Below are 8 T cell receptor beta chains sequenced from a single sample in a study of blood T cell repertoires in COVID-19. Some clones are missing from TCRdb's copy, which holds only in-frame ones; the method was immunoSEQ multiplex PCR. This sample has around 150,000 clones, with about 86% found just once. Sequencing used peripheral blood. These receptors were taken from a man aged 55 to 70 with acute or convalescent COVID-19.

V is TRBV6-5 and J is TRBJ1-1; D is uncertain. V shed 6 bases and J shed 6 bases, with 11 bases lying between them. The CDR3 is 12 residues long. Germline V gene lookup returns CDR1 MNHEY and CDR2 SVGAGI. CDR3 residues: CASSTWESEAFF. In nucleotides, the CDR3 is TGTGCCAGCAGCACCTGGGAGTCTGAAGCTTTCTTT.

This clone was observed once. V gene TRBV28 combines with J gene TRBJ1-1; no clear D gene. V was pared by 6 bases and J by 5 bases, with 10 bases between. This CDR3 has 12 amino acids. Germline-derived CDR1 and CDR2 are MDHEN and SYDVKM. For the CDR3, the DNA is TGTGCCAGCAGAAATCAGGCGACTGAAGCTTTCTTT. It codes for CASRNQATEAFF.

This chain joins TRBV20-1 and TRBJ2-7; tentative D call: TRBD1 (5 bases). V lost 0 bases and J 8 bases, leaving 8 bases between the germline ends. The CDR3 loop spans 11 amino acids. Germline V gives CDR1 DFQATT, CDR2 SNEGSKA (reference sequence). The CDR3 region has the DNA TGCAGTGCTAGAGATCGGACAAAGCAGTACTTC. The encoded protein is CSARDRTKQYF.

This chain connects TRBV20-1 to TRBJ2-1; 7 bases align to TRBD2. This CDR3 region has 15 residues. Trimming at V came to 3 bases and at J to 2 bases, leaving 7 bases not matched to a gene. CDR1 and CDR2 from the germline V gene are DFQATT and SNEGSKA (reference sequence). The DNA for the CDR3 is TGCAGTGCTAGTACGGGCGGGAGACCCTACAATGAGCAGTTCTTC. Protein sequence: CSASTGGRPYNEQFF.

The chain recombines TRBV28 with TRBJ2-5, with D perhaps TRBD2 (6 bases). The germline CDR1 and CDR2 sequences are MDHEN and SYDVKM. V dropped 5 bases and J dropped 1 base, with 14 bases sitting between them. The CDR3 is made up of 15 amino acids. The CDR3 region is CASSPPRGSQETQYF. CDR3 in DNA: TGTGCCAGCAGTCCCCCCCGGGGGTCCCAAGAGACCCAGTACTTC.

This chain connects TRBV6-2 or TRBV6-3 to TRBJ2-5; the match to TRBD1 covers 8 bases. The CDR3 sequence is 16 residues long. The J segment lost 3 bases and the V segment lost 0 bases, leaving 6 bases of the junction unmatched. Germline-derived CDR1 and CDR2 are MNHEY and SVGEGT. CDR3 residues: CASSYSPGTGEETQYF. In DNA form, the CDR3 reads TGTGCCAGCAGTTACTCGCCCGGGACAGGAGAAGAGACCCAGTACTTC.

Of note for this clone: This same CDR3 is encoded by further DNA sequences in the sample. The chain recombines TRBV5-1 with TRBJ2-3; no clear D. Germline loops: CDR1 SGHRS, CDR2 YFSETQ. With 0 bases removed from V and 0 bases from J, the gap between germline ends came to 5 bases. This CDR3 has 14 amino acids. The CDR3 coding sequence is TGCGCCAGCAGCTTGGGCCAGAGCACAGATACGCAGTATTTT. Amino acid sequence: CASSLGQSTDTQYF. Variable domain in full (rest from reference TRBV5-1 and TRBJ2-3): KAGVTQTPRYLIKTRGQQVTLSCSPISGHRSVSWYQQTPGQGLQFLFEYFSETQRNKGNFPGRFSGRQFSNSRSEMNVSTLELGDSALYLCASSLGQSTDTQYFGPGTRLTVL.

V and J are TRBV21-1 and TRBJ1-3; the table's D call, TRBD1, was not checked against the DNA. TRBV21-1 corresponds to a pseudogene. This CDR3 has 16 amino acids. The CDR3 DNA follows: TGTGCCAGCAGCGTCGGGCGACAGGGGGGCAGAAACACCATATATTTT. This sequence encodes CASSVGRQGGRNTIYF.